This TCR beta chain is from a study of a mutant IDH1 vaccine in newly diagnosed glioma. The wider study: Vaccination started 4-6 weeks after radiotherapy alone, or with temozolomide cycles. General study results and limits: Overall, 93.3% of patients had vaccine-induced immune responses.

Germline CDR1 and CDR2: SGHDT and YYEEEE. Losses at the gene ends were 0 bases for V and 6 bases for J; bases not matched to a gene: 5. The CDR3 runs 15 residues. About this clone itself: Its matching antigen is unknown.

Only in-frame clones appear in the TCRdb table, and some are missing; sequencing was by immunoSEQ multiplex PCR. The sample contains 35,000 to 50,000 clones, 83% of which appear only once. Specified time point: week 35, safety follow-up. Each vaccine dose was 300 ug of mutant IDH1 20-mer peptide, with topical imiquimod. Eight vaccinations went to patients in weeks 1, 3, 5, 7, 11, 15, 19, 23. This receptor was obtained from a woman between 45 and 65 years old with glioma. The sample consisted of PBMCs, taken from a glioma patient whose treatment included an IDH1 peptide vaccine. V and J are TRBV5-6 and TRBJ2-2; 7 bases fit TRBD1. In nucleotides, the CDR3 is TGTGCCAGCAGCTTGGTTAGGGGGCCGGCCGGGGAGCTGTTTTTT. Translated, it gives CASSLVRGPAGELFF.